A single count supports the clone carrying this TCR beta chain. The junction differs from germline at one of its ends, possibly a read error. The CDR3 spans 15 residues. Germline lookup yields CDR1 SGHNT and CDR2 YYREEE (reference sequence). The data belong to a study of tumor-infiltrating lymphocytes in primary liver carcinoma. The researchers produced TCR beta cDNA from about 510 ng total RNA with a constant-region primer. Researchers made the TCR beta libraries by running three nested multiplex PCR rounds with slightly modified ARM-PCR. TRBV1-TRBV30 forward primers paired with a C-beta reverse primer were used in the first two PCR rounds, which ran roughly 10 cycles each. TCRdb itself ran the multiplex PCR reads through MiXCR, one entry per CDR3 protein. The sample has about 200,000 distinct CDR3 sequences, just under 85% seen once. It was from 20-30 mg of unsorted bulk tissue that RNA and DNA were co-extracted. At sampling, these chronic HBV carriers had received no treatment. Each tumor was sampled at four poles and its centre.

The sample comprised tumor tissue from primary liver carcinoma. This chain joins TRBV5-4 and TRBJ1-5; D is unclear. This TCR came from a man aged 35 to 55 with primary liver carcinoma and hepatitis B virus infection. In nucleotides, the CDR3 is TGTGCCAACAGCCGCGACGGAAATAACAATCAGCCCCAACATTTT. Protein sequence: CANSRDGNNNQPQHF.